One and the same sample provided the 7 T cell receptor beta chains below, sequenced in a study of regulatory T cells in long-lasting Graves disease. To make TCR beta libraries, researchers used iRepertoire HTBI primers and Arm-PCR of CDR3 regions. TCRdb ran MiXCR on the multiplex PCR reads and lists one entry per CDR3 protein. Among around 480,000 distinct CDR3 sequences listed, 15% to 20% were seen once. Documented time point: newly diagnosed GD, antithyroid drugs for less than 3 months. PBMC-derived RNA was used for the TCR library. A further study also used this sample, focusing on T cells in Graves' hyperthyroidism and ophthalmopathy.

Sequenced material: peripheral blood mononuclear cells (PBMCs), taken at new diagnosis, from a patient treated with antithyroid drugs. These receptors all stem from a man in his forties with Graves disease.

V usage is TRBV20-1 and J usage is TRBJ1-1; 8 bases are shared with TRBD1. Trimming cost V 5 bases and J 5 bases; bases outside gene matches: 16. This CDR3 is 16 amino acids long. Germline CDR1 DFQATT, CDR2 SNEGSKA (reference sequence). Here the CDR3 reads CSAPSNRTGRRTEAFF. CDR3 nucleotide sequence: TGCAGTGCTCCCAGTAATCGGACAGGGCGGCGGACTGAAGCTTTCTTT.

This clonotype was seen once. This rearrangement joins TRBV12-3 or TRBV12-4 to TRBJ2-7; 7 nucleotides match TRBD1. J was trimmed by 7 bases and V by 7 bases; bases with no gene match: 16. This CDR3 has 15 residues. This chain's CDR3 is CASTSPGTARGEQYF. The CDR3 coding sequence is TGTGCCAGCACCTCACCTGGGACAGCCCGAGGGGAGCAGTACTTC.

This clonotype appeared many times. The chain is built from TRBV20-1 and TRBJ2-7, with 8 bases identical to TRBD1. The V gene's germline CDR1 is DFQATT and CDR2 SNEGSKA (reference sequence). J was trimmed by 6 bases and V by 3 bases; bases with no gene match: 10. The CDR3 runs to 14 residues. Here the CDR3 reads CSASAQLTGVEQYF. CDR3 in DNA: TGCAGTGCTAGCGCCCAACTGACAGGGGTCGAGCAGTACTTC.

This chain uses TRBV19 with TRBJ1-1; D uncertain. Between the trimmed V and J ends, which lost 7 bases and 0 bases, there was a span of 21 bases. CDR3 size: 17 residues. From germline, CDR1 is LNHDA and CDR2 SQIVND (reference sequence). CDR3 residues: CASTEDSLRIMNTEAFF. The CDR3 DNA follows: TGTGCCAGTACCGAGGACTCCCTCAGGATCATGAACACTGAAGCTTTCTTT.

The chain has TRBV27 and TRBJ2-1, with 9 bases lining up with TRBD2. The CDR3 totals 15 residues. Germline trimming cut 6 bases from V and 6 bases from J; bases unmatched to any gene: 9. Germline CDR1 and CDR2: MNHEY and SMNVEV (reference sequence). In DNA, the CDR3 is TGTGCCAGCAGGCAAGGCGGGAGGGCCGTCAATGAGCAGTTCTTC. This encodes CASRQGGRAVNEQFF.

This clonotype was counted between two and nine times. The CDR3 spells CASSPASGGAAKNIQYF. The CDR3 DNA sequence: TGTGCCAGCAGTCCCGCCTCAGGGGGCGCTGCCAAAAACATTCAGTACTTC. This chain joins TRBV28 and TRBJ2-4; 8 nucleotides match TRBD1. Germline V gene data show CDR1 as MDHEN and CDR2 as SYDVKM. The CDR3 contains 17 residues. With V trimmed by 5 bases and J by 1 base, 10 bases remained unmatched.

This clonotype came up many times. The V and J genes are TRBV20-1 and TRBJ1-1, with D possibly being TRBD1 (6 bases). Germline V CDR1 and CDR2: DFQATT, SNEGSKA (reference sequence). Trimming left V 6 bases short and J 3 bases short, with 11 bases between. The CDR3 totals 12 residues. CDR3 DNA sequence: TGCAGTGCCAACAGGGTCGACACTGAAGCTTTCTTT. This gives the protein CSANRVDTEAFF.